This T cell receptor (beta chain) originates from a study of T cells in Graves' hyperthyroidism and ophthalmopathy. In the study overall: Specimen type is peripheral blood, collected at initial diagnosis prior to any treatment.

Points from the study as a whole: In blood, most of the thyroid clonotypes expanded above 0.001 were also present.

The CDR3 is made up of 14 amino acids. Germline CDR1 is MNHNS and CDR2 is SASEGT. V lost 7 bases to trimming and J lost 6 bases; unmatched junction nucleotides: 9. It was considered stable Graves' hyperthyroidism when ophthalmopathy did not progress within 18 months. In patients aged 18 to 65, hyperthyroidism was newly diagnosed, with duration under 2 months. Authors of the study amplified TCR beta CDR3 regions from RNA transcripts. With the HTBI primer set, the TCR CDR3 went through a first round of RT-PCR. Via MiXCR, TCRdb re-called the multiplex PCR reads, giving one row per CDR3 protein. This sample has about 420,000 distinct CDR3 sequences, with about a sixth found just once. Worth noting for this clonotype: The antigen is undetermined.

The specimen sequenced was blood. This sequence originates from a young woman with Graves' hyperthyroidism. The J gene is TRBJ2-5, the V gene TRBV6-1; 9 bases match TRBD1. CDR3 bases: TGTGCCAGCAATCCTGGGACAGGGCAACAGACCCAGTACTTC. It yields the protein CASNPGTGQQTQYF.